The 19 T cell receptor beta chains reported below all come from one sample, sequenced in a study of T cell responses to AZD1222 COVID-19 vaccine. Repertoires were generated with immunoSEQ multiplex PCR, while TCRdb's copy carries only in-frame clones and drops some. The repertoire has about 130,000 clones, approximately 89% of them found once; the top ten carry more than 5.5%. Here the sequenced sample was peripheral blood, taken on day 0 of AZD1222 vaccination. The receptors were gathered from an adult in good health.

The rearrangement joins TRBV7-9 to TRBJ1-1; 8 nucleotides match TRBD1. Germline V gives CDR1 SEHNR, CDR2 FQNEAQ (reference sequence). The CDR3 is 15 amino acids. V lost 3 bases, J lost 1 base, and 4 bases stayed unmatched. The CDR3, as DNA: TGTGCCAGCAGCTTTAGCGGGACAGGGAACACTGAAGCTTTCTTT. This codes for CASSFSGTGNTEAFF.

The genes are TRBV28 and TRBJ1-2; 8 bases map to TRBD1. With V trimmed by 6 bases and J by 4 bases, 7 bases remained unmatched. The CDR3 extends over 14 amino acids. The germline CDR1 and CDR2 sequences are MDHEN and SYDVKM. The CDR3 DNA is TGTGCCAGCAGGACGACAGGGGCGGGCTATGGCTACACCTTC. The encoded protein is CASRTTGAGYGYTF.

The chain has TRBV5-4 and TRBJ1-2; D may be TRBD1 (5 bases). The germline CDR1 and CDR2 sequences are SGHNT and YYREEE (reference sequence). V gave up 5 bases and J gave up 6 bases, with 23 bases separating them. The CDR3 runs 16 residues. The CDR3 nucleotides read TGTGCCAGCAGTACCCGGAGGGCAGGGAGGGTGGATGGCTACACCTTC. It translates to CASSTRRAGRVDGYTF.

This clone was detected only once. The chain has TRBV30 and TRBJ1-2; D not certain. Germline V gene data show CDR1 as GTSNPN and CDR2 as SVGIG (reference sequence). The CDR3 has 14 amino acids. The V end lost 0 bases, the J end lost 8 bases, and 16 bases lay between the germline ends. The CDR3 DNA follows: TGTGCCTGGAGTGTACGTCGGACTAGCCAAGGCTACACCTTC. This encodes CAWSVRRTSQGYTF.

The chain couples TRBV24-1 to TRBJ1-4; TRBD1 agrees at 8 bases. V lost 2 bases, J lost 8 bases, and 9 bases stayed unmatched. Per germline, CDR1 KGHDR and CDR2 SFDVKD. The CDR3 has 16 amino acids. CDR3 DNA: TGTGCCACCAGTGATTCCCCTACAGGGGGGGGAGAAAAACTGTTTTTT. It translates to CATSDSPTGGGEKLFF.

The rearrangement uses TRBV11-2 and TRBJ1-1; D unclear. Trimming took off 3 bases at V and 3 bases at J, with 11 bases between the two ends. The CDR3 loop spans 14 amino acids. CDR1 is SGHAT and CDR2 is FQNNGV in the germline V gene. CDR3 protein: CASSFSLMDTEAFF. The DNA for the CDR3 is TGTGCCAGCAGCTTTTCCCTTATGGACACTGAAGCTTTCTTT.

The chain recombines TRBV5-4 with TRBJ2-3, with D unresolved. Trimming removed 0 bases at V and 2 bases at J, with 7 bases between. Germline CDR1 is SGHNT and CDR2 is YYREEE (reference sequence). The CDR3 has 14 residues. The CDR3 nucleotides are TGTGCCAGCAGCTTGGACAAGATCACAGATACGCAGTATTTT. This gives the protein CASSLDKITDTQYF.

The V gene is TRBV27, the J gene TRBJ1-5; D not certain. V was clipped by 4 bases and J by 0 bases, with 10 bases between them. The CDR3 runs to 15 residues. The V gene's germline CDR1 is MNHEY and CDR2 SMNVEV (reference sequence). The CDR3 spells CASSYSLNSNQPQHF. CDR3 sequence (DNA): TGTGCCAGCAGTTACAGCTTAAATAGCAATCAGCCCCAGCATTTT.

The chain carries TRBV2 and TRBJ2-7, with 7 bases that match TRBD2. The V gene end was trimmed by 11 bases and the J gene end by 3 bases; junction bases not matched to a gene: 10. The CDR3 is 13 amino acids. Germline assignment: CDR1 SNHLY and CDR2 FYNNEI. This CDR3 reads CAGGRGPDYEQYF. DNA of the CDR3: TGTGCCGGAGGGAGGGGTCCAGACTACGAGCAGTACTTC.

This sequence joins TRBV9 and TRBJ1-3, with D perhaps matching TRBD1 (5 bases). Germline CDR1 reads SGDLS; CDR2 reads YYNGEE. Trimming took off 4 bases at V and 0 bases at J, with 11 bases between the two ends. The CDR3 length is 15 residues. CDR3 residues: CASSSRGASGNTIYF. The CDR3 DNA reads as TGTGCCAGCAGCTCGCGGGGCGCCTCTGGAAACACCATATATTTT.

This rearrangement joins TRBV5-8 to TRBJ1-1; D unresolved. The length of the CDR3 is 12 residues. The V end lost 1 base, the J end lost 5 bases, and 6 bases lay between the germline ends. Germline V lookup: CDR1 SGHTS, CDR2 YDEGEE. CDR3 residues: CASSLRRTEAFF. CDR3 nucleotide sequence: TGTGCCAGCAGCTTGAGGCGAACTGAAGCTTTCTTT.

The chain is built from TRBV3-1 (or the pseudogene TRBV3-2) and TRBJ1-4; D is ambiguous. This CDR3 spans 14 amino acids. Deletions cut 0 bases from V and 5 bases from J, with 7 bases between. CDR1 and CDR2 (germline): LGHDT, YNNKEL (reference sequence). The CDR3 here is CASSQDLGNEKLFF. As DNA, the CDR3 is TGTGCCAGCAGCCAAGATTTAGGGAATGAAAAACTGTTTTTT.

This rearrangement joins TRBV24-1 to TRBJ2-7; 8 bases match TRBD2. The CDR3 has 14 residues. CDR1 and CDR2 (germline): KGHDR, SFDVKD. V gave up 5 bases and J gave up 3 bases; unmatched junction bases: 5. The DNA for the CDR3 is TGTGCCACCAGTGCCTCGGGGGGGGGCTACGAGCAGTACTTC. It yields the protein CATSASGGGYEQYF.

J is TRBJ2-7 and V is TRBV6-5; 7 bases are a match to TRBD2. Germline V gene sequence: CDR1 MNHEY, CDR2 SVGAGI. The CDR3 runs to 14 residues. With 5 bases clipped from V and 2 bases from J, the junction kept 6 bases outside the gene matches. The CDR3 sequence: CASSKRGGPYEQYF. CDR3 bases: TGTGCCAGCAGTAAGCGGGGAGGGCCCTACGAGCAGTACTTC.

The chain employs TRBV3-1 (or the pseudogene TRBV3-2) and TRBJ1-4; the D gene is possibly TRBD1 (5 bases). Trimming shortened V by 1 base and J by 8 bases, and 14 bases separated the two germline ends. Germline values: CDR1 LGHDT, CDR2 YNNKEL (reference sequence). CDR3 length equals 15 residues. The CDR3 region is CASSQALEGLEKLFF. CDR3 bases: TGTGCCAGCAGCCAAGCTTTGGAGGGGTTAGAAAAACTGTTTTTT.

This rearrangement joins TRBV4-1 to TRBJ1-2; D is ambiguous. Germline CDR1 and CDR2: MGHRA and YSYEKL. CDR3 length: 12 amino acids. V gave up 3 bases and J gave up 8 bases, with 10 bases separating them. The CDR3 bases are TGCGCCAGCAGCCAGGACCGTCACGGCTACACCTTC. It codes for CASSQDRHGYTF.

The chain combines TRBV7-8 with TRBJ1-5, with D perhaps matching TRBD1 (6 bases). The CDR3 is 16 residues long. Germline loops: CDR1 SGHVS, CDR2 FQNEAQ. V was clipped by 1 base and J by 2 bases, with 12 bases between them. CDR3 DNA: TGTGCCAGCAGCTTAGGCGGGGGGCAGGGCAATCAGCCCCAGCATTTT. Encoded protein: CASSLGGGQGNQPQHF.

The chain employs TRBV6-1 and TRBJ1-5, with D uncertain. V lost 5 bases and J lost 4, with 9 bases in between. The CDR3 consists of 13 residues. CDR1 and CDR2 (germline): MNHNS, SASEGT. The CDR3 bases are TGTGCCAGCAGTTTCCTCAGGAATCAGCCCCAGCATTTT. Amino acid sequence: CASSFLRNQPQHF.

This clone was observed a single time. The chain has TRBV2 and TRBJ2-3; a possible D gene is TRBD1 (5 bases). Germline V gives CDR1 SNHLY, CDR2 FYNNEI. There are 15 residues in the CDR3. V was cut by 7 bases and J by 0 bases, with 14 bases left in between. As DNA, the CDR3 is TGTGCCAGCACCAGACGTGGGGCCAGCACAGATACGCAGTATTTT. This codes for CASTRRGASTDTQYF.